This T cell receptor (beta chain) appears in the sequencing data of a study of T cells after yellow fever vaccination. Study summary: Those fractions that held only low numbers of cells were prepared using the SMART-Seq v4 Ultra Low Input RNA kit.

In TCRdb, the 5' RACE reads were re-called with MiXCR into one record per CDR3 protein. Among a few hundred thousand distinct CDR3 sequences listed, 6.8% were seen once. The sequencing here drew on PBMCs, taken approximately 47 days after the first yellow fever vaccination. The source of this sequence is a man aged 18 to 35 who received the YFV17D yellow fever vaccine.

The chain's CDR3 is CASAYSYNSPLHF. DNA of the CDR3: TGTGCCAGCGCCTACTCCTATAATTCACCCCTCCACTTT. The genes are TRBV3-1 and TRBJ1-6; no definite D call. Germline V gene lookup returns CDR1 LGHDT and CDR2 YNNKEL (reference sequence). V dropped 8 bases and J dropped 0 bases, with 5 bases sitting between them. The CDR3 contains 13 residues.